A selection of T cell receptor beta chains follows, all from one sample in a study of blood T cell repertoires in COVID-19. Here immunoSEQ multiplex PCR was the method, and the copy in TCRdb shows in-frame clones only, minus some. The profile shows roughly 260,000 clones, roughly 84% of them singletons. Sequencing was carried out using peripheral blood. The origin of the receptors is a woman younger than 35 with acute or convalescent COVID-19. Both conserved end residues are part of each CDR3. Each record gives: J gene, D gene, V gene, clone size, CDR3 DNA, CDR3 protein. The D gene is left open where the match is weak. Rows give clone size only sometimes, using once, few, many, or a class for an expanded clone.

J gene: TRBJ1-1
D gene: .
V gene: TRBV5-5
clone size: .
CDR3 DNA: TGTGCCAGCAGCTTGAATCCGGGGGTGAACACTGAAGCTTTCTTT
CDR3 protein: CASSLNPGVNTEAFF

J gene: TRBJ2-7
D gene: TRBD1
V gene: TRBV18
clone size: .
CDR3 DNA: TGTGCCAGCTCACCTTCGCAGGACAGGAGCTCCTACGAGCAGTACTTC
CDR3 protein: CASSPSQDRSSYEQYF

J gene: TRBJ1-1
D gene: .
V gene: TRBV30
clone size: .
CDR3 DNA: TGTGCCTGGAGGGGACCTGCGGGGAGCACTGAAGCTTTCTTT
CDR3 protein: CAWRGPAGSTEAFF

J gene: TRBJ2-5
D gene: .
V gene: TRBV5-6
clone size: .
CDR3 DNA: TGTGCCTCTAGCGTCGGAGAGACCCAGTACTTC
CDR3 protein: CASSVGETQYF

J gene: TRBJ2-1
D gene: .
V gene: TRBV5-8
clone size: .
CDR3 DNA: TGTGCCAGCAGCTCCCTTTCAGCCCCGGGCTACAATGAGCAGTTCTTC
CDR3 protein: CASSSLSAPGYNEQFF

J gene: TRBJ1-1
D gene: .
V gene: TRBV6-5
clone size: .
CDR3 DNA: TGTGCCAGCCCGGGGGTCCATGAGGGTACAGCTTTCTTT
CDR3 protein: CASPGVHEGTAFF

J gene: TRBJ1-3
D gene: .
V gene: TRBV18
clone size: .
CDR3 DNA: TGTGCCAGCTCACCACTCGTCATAGACTCTGGAAACACCATATATTTT
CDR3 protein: CASSPLVIDSGNTIYF

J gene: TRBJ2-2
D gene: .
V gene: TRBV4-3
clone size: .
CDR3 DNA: TGCGCCAGCAGCCAAGGAGACAGATACACCGGGGAGCTGTTTTTT
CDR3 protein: CASSQGDRYTGELFF

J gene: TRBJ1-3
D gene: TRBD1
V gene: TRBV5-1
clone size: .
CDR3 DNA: TGCGCCAGCAGCCTTGGGGGACAGGGAGGAAACACCATATATTTT
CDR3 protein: CASSLGGQGGNTIYF

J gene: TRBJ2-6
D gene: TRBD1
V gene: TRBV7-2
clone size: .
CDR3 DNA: TGTGCCAGCAGCTTATACTGGCAGGGGGCAACTGGGGCCAACGTCCTGACTTTC
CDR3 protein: CASSLYWQGATGANVLTF

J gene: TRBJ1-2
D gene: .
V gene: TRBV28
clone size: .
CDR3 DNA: TGTGCCAGCAGTTCACGGTATACAGAGATCTATGGCTACACCTTC
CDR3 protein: CASSSRYTEIYGYTF

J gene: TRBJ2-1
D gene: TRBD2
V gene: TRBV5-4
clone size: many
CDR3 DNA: TGTGCCAGCAGCTGGACTAGCGGGACCAGCTCCTACAATGAGCAGTTCTTC
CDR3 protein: CASSWTSGTSSYNEQFF

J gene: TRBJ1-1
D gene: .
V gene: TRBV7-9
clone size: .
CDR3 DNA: TGTGCAGGGGAGGAGTGGAACACTGAAGCTTTCTTT
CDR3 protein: CAGEEWNTEAFF

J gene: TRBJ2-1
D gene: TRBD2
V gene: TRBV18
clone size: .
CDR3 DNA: TGTGCCAGCTCACCAAAGCTAGCGGGAGGTAAAAATGAGCAGTTCTTC
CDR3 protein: CASSPKLAGGKNEQFF

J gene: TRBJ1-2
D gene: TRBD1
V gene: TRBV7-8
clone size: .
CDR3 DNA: TGTGCCAGCAGCCCTCAGGGGGTCGGCTACACCTTC
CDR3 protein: CASSPQGVGYTF

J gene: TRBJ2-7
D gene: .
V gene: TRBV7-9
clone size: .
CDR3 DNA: TGTGCCAGCAGCTTAGGAGATTACGAGCAGTACTTC
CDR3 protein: CASSLGDYEQYF

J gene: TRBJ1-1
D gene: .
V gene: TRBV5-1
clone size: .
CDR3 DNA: TGCGCCAGCAGCTTGGTTCCGGGGGGCCCTGAAGCTTTCTTT
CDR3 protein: CASSLVPGGPEAFF

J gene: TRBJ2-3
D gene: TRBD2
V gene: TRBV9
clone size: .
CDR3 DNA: TGTGCCAGCAGCGCAGGGACTAGCGGGAGGGCTAGCACAGATACGCAGTATTTT
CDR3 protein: CASSAGTSGRASTDTQYF

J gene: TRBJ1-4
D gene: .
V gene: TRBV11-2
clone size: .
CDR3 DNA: TGTGCCAGCCAGGGGCCTAATGAAAAACTGTTTTTT
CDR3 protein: CASQGPNEKLFF

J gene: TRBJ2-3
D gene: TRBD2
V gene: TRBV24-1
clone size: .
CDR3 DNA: TGTGCCACCAGTGCTCCGGGACTAGCGGGAGGGCCGGGAGATACGCAGTATTTT
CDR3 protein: CATSAPGLAGGPGDTQYF

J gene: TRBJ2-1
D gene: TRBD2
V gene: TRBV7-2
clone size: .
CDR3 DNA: TGTGCCAGCAGCTTAGTTTGGGCCGGCGGGAGTATCTACAATGAGCAGTTCTTC
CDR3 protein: CASSLVWAGGSIYNEQFF

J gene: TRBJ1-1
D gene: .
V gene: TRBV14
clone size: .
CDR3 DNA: TGTGCCAGCAGCCAGACGACAGAAGCTTTCTTT
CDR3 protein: CASSQTTEAFF

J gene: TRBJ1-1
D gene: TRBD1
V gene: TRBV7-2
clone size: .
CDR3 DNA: TGTGCCAGCAGCTTAGCCGAGGGACAGGGGGCCACTGAAGCTTTCTTT
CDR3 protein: CASSLAEGQGATEAFF

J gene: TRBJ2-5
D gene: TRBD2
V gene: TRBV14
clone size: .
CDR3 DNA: TGTGCCAGCAGCACCCCGGGACTAGCGGGAACCCAAGAGACCCAGTACTTC
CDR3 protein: CASSTPGLAGTQETQYF

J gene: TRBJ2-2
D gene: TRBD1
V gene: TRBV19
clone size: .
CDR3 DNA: TGTGCCAGTAGTATTTCCCCAGGGGGCGTTCGATGGACCGGGGAGCTGTTTTTT
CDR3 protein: CASSISPGGVRWTGELFF

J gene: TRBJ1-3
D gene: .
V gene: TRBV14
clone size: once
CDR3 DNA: TGTGCCAGCAGCCAAGATCGTCAGGGACACAAATTTGGAAACACCATATATTTT
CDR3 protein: CASSQDRQGHKFGNTIYF

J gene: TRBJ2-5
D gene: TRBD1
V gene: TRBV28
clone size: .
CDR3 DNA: TGTGCCAGCAGGATGACAGGGGGGGTGGAGACCCAGTACTTC
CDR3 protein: CASRMTGGVETQYF

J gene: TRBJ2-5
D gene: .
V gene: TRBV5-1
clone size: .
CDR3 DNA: TGCGCCAGCAGCCCACACAGCTGGTACCAAGAGACCCAGTACTTC
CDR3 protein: CASSPHSWYQETQYF

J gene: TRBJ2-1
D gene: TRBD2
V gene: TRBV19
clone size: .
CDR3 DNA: TGTGCCAGTAGTGTCCCCGGGACTAGTATTGAGCAGTTCTTC
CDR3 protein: CASSVPGTSIEQFF